These T cell receptor beta chains were read from a single sample in a study of T cells in Graves' hyperthyroidism and ophthalmopathy. TCRdb ran MiXCR on the multiplex PCR reads and lists one entry per CDR3 protein. The sample yields about 530,000 distinct CDR3 sequences, 15% to 20% seen once. The sequencing input was blood. Source of these receptors: a woman between 18 and 30 years old with Graves' ophthalmopathy. Both conserved end residues are part of each CDR3. The D gene is left open where the match is weak. Some rows have no size entry. The others give once, few or many, or a class for an expanded clone.

TRBV5-6	TRBD1	NA	TRBJ1-1	TGTGCCAGCAGCCTTCGACAGGGGGCAAAGGTGAACACTGAAGCTTTCTTT	CASSLRQGAKVNTEAFF
TRBV2	NA	many	TRBJ1-3	TGTGCCAGCAGGGACCCAGGCGAATCTGGAAACACCATATATTTT	CASRDPGESGNTIYF
TRBV20-1	TRBD1	few	TRBJ1-2	TGCAGTGCTAGAGATCGTTCTGCTAGGCAGGGGGAAGGCTACACCTTC	CSARDRSARQGEGYTF
TRBV7-9	TRBD1	few	TRBJ1-3	TGTGCCAGCAGCCCTCGACAGGGGAACGGAAACACCATATATTTT	CASSPRQGNGNTIYF
TRBV5-8	NA	few	TRBJ1-3	TGCGCCAGCAGCCAAGACCTCGACTCTGGAAACACCATATATTTT	CASSQDLDSGNTIYF
TRBV11-2	NA	few	TRBJ2-7	TGTGCCAGCAGCTTAGTCGGGCAGACGAGCTCCTACGAGCAGTACTTC	CASSLVGQTSSYEQYF
TRBV7-2	NA	NA	TRBJ2-2	TGTGCCAACAGCTTAGCACCTAACACCGGGGAGCTGTTTTTT	CANSLAPNTGELFF
TRBV12-3/TRBV12-4	NA	many	TRBJ2-3	TGTGCCAGCACCTCTCTGAACAGGGGAGGGGATACGCAGTATTTT	CASTSLNRGGDTQYF
TRBV4-2	NA	few	TRBJ1-3	TGTGCCAGCAGCCAAGCCCTCCGCCAGGGAGGTGGAAACACCATATATTTT	CASSQALRQGGGNTIYF
TRBV20-1	NA	many	TRBJ2-3	TGCAGTGCTAGAGTTGGGTGGCGGAGGTTCACAGATACGCAGTATTTT	CSARVGWRRFTDTQYF
TRBV20-1	NA	NA	TRBJ2-1	TGCAGTGCTAGGAGTGTGGGTAGCTGGGTCAATGAGCAGTTCTTC	CSARSVGSWVNEQFF
TRBV18	TRBD1	many	TRBJ1-1	TGTGCCAGCTCACCTATCGACAGGGACATGTCAGAAGCTTTCTTT	CASSPIDRDMSEAFF
TRBV27	TRBD1	NA	TRBJ1-2	TGTGCCAGCAGTTTTTTGGACAGGAGGTTTCGGGGCTACACCTTC	CASSFLDRRFRGYTF
TRBV6-1	NA	many	TRBJ1-1	TGTGCCAGCAGTCGCTCCAGGAACACTGAAGCTTTCTTT	CASSRSRNTEAFF
TRBV28	NA	NA	TRBJ1-6	TGTGCCAGCAGTTTATCCAGGGGACCGAATTCACCCCTCCACTTT	CASSLSRGPNSPLHF
TRBV27	NA	many	TRBJ2-3	TGTGCCAGCAGTCCGCGGATCAGTCCTAGCACAGATACGCAGTATTTT	CASSPRISPSTDTQYF
TRBV9	NA	many	TRBJ1-1	TGTGCCAGCAGCGTAGCCTCAGGGGTGGAAGCTTTCTTT	CASSVASGVEAFF
TRBV4-1	TRBD2	few	TRBJ2-5	TGCGCCAGCAGCCAAACCTCCCCGGGACTAGCCGACCAAGAGACCCAGTACTTC	CASSQTSPGLADQETQYF
TRBV6-1	TRBD1	NA	TRBJ2-1	TGTGCCAGCAGCCGTGGGACAGGGTTCACTGAGCAGTTCTTC	CASSRGTGFTEQFF
TRBV6-5	TRBD1	NA	TRBJ1-1	TGTGCCAGCAGTTACGAAGGGGGCGCGAACACTGAAGCTTTCTTT	CASSYEGGANTEAFF
TRBV7-9	TRBD2	many	TRBJ2-1	TGTGCCAGCAGCGCAATAGCGGGAGGTAGGGACAGTGAGCAGTTCTTC	CASSAIAGGRDSEQFF
TRBV5-8	NA	many	TRBJ1-1	TGTGCCAGCAGCTTGGAACCGTTGAACACTGAAGCTTTCTTT	CASSLEPLNTEAFF
TRBV27	NA	many	TRBJ2-3	TGTGCCAGCAGGACATATAGGGGTGTCTTGGGGGCAGATACGCAGTATTTT	CASRTYRGVLGADTQYF
TRBV18	NA	many	TRBJ2-2	TGTGCCAGCTCACCTACTGGCGGGGAGCTGTTTTTT	CASSPTGGELFF
TRBV14	TRBD2	NA	TRBJ2-1	TGTGCCAGCAGCCAAGATTGGGAACTAGCGGTCTACAATGAGCAGTTCTTC	CASSQDWELAVYNEQFF
TRBV11-2	TRBD1	many	TRBJ1-2	TGTGCCAGCAGCCGACAGGGGTCGAACTATGGCTACACCTTC	CASSRQGSNYGYTF
TRBV7-3	NA	NA	TRBJ2-3	TGTGCCAGCAGCTTAACCTTGGGGGGCGGCACAGATACGCAGTATTTT	CASSLTLGGGTDTQYF
TRBV28	NA	many	TRBJ1-2	TGTGCCAGCAGCTCGGGGCAGGCCCCAATTAACTATGGCTACACCTTC	CASSSGQAPINYGYTF
TRBV6-2/TRBV6-3	TRBD1	NA	TRBJ1-4	TGTGCCAGCAGTTACGGGACAGGGGTAGAAAAACTGTTTTTT	CASSYGTGVEKLFF
TRBV11-2	NA	many	TRBJ1-3	TGTGCCAGCAGCTTAGTCGGACTATACTCTGGAAACACCATATATTTT	CASSLVGLYSGNTIYF
TRBV13	NA	NA	TRBJ1-1	TGTGCCAGCATCATAACCCGAGGAGCTGAAGCTTTCTTT	CASIITRGAEAFF
TRBV20-1	TRBD1	once	TRBJ2-6	TGCAGTGCTAGAGAGTCTCGGACAGGGGGCATATGGCCCGGGGCCAACGTCCTGACTTTC	CSARESRTGGIWPGANVLTF
TRBV3-1	NA	few	TRBJ2-1	TGTGCCAGCAGTCCGAATCGGGGGACCTACAATGAGCAGTTCTTC	CASSPNRGTYNEQFF
TRBV29-1	NA	NA	TRBJ1-1	TGCAGCGTTGAGCGTGGGGGGGGAGAAGCTTTCTTT	CSVERGGGEAFF
TRBV29-1	NA	many	TRBJ1-1	TGCAGCGTTGAGGGACGTATGAACACTGAAGCTTTCTTT	CSVEGRMNTEAFF
TRBV10-3	TRBD1	many	TRBJ1-6	TGTGCCATCACTAACCGGGACAGAAATTCACCCCTCCACTTT	CAITNRDRNSPLHF
TRBV2	NA	many	TRBJ1-1	TGTGCCAGCACAACCGGGGAGGGAACTGAAGCTTTCTTT	CASTTGEGTEAFF
TRBV6-1	TRBD1	many	TRBJ2-7	TGTGCCAGCAGTTCAGCAGGGGCAGGGGGATACGAGCAGTACTTC	CASSSAGAGGYEQYF
TRBV27	NA	few	TRBJ2-7	TGTGCCAGCAGTTTATCAGGGCACGAGCAGTACTTC	CASSLSGHEQYF
TRBV6-5	NA	many	TRBJ2-1	TGTGCCAGCAGTTACGGGGGAGGATGGAGCTCCTACAATGAGCAGTTCTTC	CASSYGGGWSSYNEQFF
TRBV20-1	TRBD1	many	TRBJ1-1	TGCAGTGCTACCGGGACAGGGGAGGGCAAGCCTTTCTTT	CSATGTGEGKPFF
TRBV7-7	NA	NA	TRBJ2-3	TGTGCTAGCAGCCAGGGGGGGCCCCCAGATACGCAGTATTTT	CASSQGGPPDTQYF
TRBV15	NA	NA	TRBJ1-4	TGTGCCACCAGCAGAGAGCGCGGAGCTTTGGGGCGTGGAGCAACTAATGAAAAACTGTTTTTT	CATSRERGALGRGATNEKLFF
TRBV28	TRBD2	many	TRBJ2-5	TGTGCCAGCAGTTTATGGTCTAGCGGGGTGCAAGAGACCCAGTACTTC	CASSLWSSGVQETQYF
TRBV9	TRBD1	many	TRBJ2-1	TGTGCCAGCAGCGTAGGAGGGACAGGACCCAATGAGCAGTTCTTC	CASSVGGTGPNEQFF